The 24 T cell receptor beta chains in this list originate from one sample, sequenced in a study of T-cell reconstitution after alpha-beta-depleted transplantation in children. It was with unique molecular identifiers that the TCRbeta library was prepared. Each CDR3 protein gets one entry after TCRdb re-called the PCR reads with MiXCR. The sample contains about 470,000 distinct CDR3 sequences, over 40% of which appear only once. The source material was PBMCs, sampled before TCRalphabeta/CD19-depleted stem cell transplant. Receptor source: a girl aged 2-10 years with aplastic anemia, due to receive a stem cell transplant.

The V and J genes are TRBV7-8 and TRBJ2-3; 7 bases are shared with TRBD1. CDR1 and CDR2 (germline): SGHVS, FQNEAQ. V trimming: 5 bases; J trimming: 2 bases; junction bases outside the gene matches: 16. The CDR3 spans 18 residues. CDR3 amino acids: CASSSIIWKGATTDTQYF. The CDR3 coding sequence is TGTGCCAGCAGCAGCATAATTTGGAAGGGGGCAACCACAGATACGCAGTATTTT.

The table lists this clonotype with many counts. The V call is TRBV12-3 or TRBV12-4, the J call TRBJ1-5, with 7 bases lining up with TRBD1. V gave up 7 bases and J gave up 1 base; unmatched junction bases: 13. This CDR3 is 17 amino acids long. In DNA, the CDR3 is TGTGCCAGCACCAAGGGGGGGACACAGGGGAGCAATCAGCCCCAGCATTTT. This encodes CASTKGGTQGSNQPQHF.

The sample holds a few counts of this clonotype. This chain joins TRBV9 and TRBJ1-5; D perhaps matches TRBD1 (6 bases). The CDR3 runs to 18 residues. In germline, CDR1 is SGDLS, CDR2 YYNGEE. With 0 bases removed from V and 5 bases from J, the gap between germline ends came to 21 bases. The CDR3 bases are TGTGCCAGCAGCGTAGAGTCTCGAGCCAGGGACATGGATCAGCCCCAGCATTTT. It is translated as CASSVESRARDMDQPQHF.

This clonotype was seen more than once but under ten times. The rearrangement uses TRBV6-1 and TRBJ1-2; D is unclear. Germline CDR1 is MNHNS and CDR2 is SASEGT. The CDR3 sequence is 14 residues long. Between the trimmed V and J ends, which lost 2 bases and 8 bases, there was a span of 15 bases. The CDR3 DNA sequence: TGTGCCAGCAGTGAAATGGCCTTCTATGGGGGCTACACCTTC. Translation gives CASSEMAFYGGYTF.

The chain couples TRBV20-1 to TRBJ1-4; 7 bases are a match to TRBD1. The CDR3 runs 13 residues. Looked up from germline, CDR1 is DFQATT and CDR2 is SNEGSKA (reference sequence). V lost 6 bases, J lost 4 bases, and 5 bases stayed unmatched. CDR3 bases: TGCAGTGCCCGGGACAGCTTTAATGAAAAACTGTTTTTT. Translating it yields CSARDSFNEKLFF.

At least ten counts were recorded for this clonotype. The CDR3 protein is CSARDRREGEKLFF. CDR3 nucleotides: TGCAGTGCTAGAGATCGGAGGGAGGGCGAAAAACTGTTTTTT. The rearrangement joins TRBV20-1 to TRBJ1-4; D gene unclear. This CDR3 comprises 14 residues. V dropped 0 bases and J dropped 8 bases, with 13 bases sitting between them. From germline, CDR1 is DFQATT and CDR2 SNEGSKA (reference sequence).

The chain couples TRBV5-1 to TRBJ2-5; possibly TRBD2 for D (6 bases). Looked up from germline, CDR1 is SGHRS and CDR2 is YFSETQ. The V end was cut by 2 bases, the J end by 1 base, with 21 bases between. The CDR3 length is 18 residues. CDR3 bases: TGCGCCAGCAGCTTCGTAGCGGTCCAGGGAATTGTCCAAGAGACCCAGTACTTC. This codes for CASSFVAVQGIVQETQYF.

The J gene is TRBJ2-1, the V gene TRBV7-6; 7 bases line up with TRBD2. The V gene's germline CDR1 is SGHVS and CDR2 FNYEAQ. J lost 5 bases, V lost 2 bases, and 9 bases had no gene match. This CDR3 region has 16 residues. The CDR3 nucleotides are TGTGCCAGCAGCTTAAACGGAGCGGGAATCAACAATGAGCAGTTCTTC. This encodes CASSLNGAGINNEQFF.

The rearrangement uses TRBV5-5 and TRBJ2-3, with 9 bases identical to TRBD2. Looked up from germline, CDR1 is SGHKS and CDR2 is YYEKEE (reference sequence). This CDR3 contains 17 residues. J gave up 5 bases and V 4 bases, and 14 bases lay outside the gene matches. CDR3 sequence: CASSPSGAGGGIDTQYF. In DNA form, the CDR3 reads TGTGCCAGCAGCCCTTCTGGAGCGGGAGGAGGAATAGATACGCAGTATTTT.

V is TRBV19 and J is TRBJ1-2, with D perhaps matching TRBD1 (6 bases). The length of the CDR3 is 18 residues. The V gene lost 4 bases and the J gene lost 0 bases, with 21 bases spanning the gap. Germline V gene sequence: CDR1 LNHDA, CDR2 SQIVND (reference sequence). The CDR3 DNA reads as TGTGCCAGTAGTACAACGTTACAGGGTAAATCCTCTAACTATGGCTACACCTTC. Translated, it gives CASSTTLQGKSSNYGYTF.

This clonotype was seen a handful of times. The chain employs TRBV6-6 and TRBJ1-2; D is ambiguous. The V gene's germline CDR1 is MNHNY and CDR2 SVGAGI (reference sequence). The CDR3 runs to 13 residues. The germline V and J ends were trimmed by 11 bases and 3 bases, with 16 bases remaining between them. CDR3 loop: CASVGRRDYGYTF. The CDR3 bases are TGTGCCTCGGTGGGCAGGAGGGACTATGGCTACACCTTC.

The table lists this clonotype with a count of one. This may stem from a read error, because a much larger clone lies one nucleotide away. The genes are TRBV29-1 and TRBJ2-7; D possibly uses TRBD1 or TRBD2 (5 bases each). The germline gives CDR1 SQVTM, CDR2 ANQGSEA. The V end was cut by 3 bases, the J end by 7 bases, with 16 bases between. The CDR3 is made up of 13 amino acids. The CDR3 sequence: CSVEEHGAMEQYF. The CDR3 DNA is TGCAGCGTTGAGGAACACGGGGCCATGGAGCAGTACTTC.

This clonotype has a handful of counts. The rearrangement links TRBV27 to TRBJ1-5; D is uncertain. This CDR3 region has 14 residues. With 2 bases removed from V and 1 base from J, the gap between germline ends came to 6 bases. Germline V lookup: CDR1 MNHEY, CDR2 SMNVEV (reference sequence). The CDR3 is CASSLSRSNQPQHF. DNA for the CDR3: TGTGCCAGCAGTTTAAGCAGGAGCAATCAGCCCCAGCATTTT.

This clonotype turned up a few times. The J gene is TRBJ1-5, the V gene TRBV6-5; D gene unclear. With 2 bases removed from V and 0 bases from J, the gap between germline ends came to 17 bases. The CDR3 covers 18 residues. Germline CDR1 is MNHEY and CDR2 is SVGAGI. The CDR3 reads CASSYVVSDRNSNQPQHF. In nucleotides, the CDR3 is TGTGCCAGCAGTTACGTTGTCAGTGACCGAAATAGCAATCAGCCCCAGCATTTT.

The chain combines TRBV20-1 with TRBJ2-7, with 8 bases that match TRBD2. Losses at the gene ends were 2 bases for V and 6 bases for J; bases not matched to a gene: 3. This CDR3 has 12 residues. CDR1 and CDR2 (germline): DFQATT, SNEGSKA (reference sequence). CDR3 in amino acids: CSARRTSPEQYF. The CDR3 DNA reads as TGCAGTGCTAGAAGGACTAGCCCCGAGCAGTACTTC.

V gene TRBV5-1 combines with J gene TRBJ2-7; no clear D gene. The CDR3 sequence is 14 residues long. V lost 2 bases, J lost 2 bases, and 11 bases lay in between. Germline CDR1 reads SGHRS; CDR2 reads YFSETQ. CDR3 nucleotide sequence: TGCGCCAGCAGCTTCCTCCCTCTAACCTACGAGCAGTACTTC. Encoded protein: CASSFLPLTYEQYF. Filled out from reference TRBV5-1 and TRBJ2-7, the complete variable domain reads KAGVTQTPRYLIKTRGQQVTLSCSPISGHRSVSWYQQTPGQGLQFLFEYFSETQRNKGNFPGRFSGRQFSNSRSEMNVSTLELGDSALYLCASSFLPLTYEQYFGPGTRLTVT.

Points on this clonotype: This may stem from a read error, because a much larger clone lies one nucleotide away. V is TRBV5-1 and J is TRBJ2-7; 9 bases are shared with TRBD2. After removal of 4 bases from V and 3 bases from J, the junction contained 5 bases not matched to a gene. This CDR3 region has 14 residues. Germline values: CDR1 SGHRS, CDR2 YFSETQ. The CDR3 loop is CASSPGTSNYEQYF. The CDR3 coding sequence is TGCGCCAGCAGCCCCGGGACTAGCAACTACGAGCAGTACTTC.

This sequence joins TRBV7-2 and TRBJ1-2, with TRBD1 as a possible D gene (6 bases). Germline CDR1 reads SGHTA; CDR2 reads FQGNSA. The germline V and J ends were trimmed by 3 bases and 10 bases, with 12 bases remaining between them. CDR3 length equals 12 residues. The CDR3 is CASSFPGTTYTF. The CDR3 DNA follows: TGTGCCAGCAGCTTCCCCGGGACAACCTACACCTTC.

The gene calls are TRBV11-2 and TRBJ2-3, with TRBD2 as a possible D gene (6 bases). The ends were cut back, 1 base at V and 6 bases at J, with 8 bases in the middle. The CDR3 consists of 13 residues. The V gene's germline CDR1 is SGHAT and CDR2 FQNNGV. Written as DNA, the CDR3 is TGTGCCAGCAGCTTAGGGAGGGAGGATACGCAGTATTTT. This sequence encodes CASSLGREDTQYF. The full variable domain, completed using reference TRBV11-2 and TRBJ2-3, is EAGVAQSPRYKIIEKRQSVAFWCNPISGHATLYWYQQILGQGPKLLIQFQNNGVVDDSQLPKDRFSAERLKGVDSTLKIQPAKLEDSAVYLCASSLGREDTQYFGPGTRLTVL.

This clonotype was detected only once. V is TRBV20-1 and J is TRBJ1-2; D is uncertain. CDR1 and CDR2 from the germline V gene are DFQATT and SNEGSKA (reference sequence). The length of the CDR3 is 13 residues. V dropped 0 bases and J dropped 2 bases, with 7 bases sitting between them. CDR3 region: CSARDEVNYGYTF. CDR3 in DNA: TGCAGTGCTAGAGATGAGGTGAACTATGGCTACACCTTC.

J is TRBJ2-3 and V is TRBV28; maybe TRBD2 (6 bases). The CDR3 loop spans 16 amino acids. Germline V gene data show CDR1 as MDHEN and CDR2 as SYDVKM. Trimming cost V 4 bases and J 1 base, with 15 bases left between them. In DNA, the CDR3 is TGTGCCAGCAGTTCGGCTCGGACTACTCGCACAGATACGCAGTATTTT. Amino acid sequence: CASSSARTTRTDTQYF. Based on the CDR3 plus reference TRBV28 and TRBJ2-3, the full variable domain is DVKVTQSSRYLVKRTGEKVFLECVQDMDHENMFWYRQDPGLGLRLIYFSYDVKMKEKGDIPEGYSVSREKKERFSLILESASTNQTSMYLCASSSARTTRTDTQYFGPGTRLTVL.

This clonotype has a handful of counts. The chain employs TRBV10-3 and TRBJ2-1, with 7 bases fitting TRBD2. J gave up 7 bases and V 10 bases, and 16 bases lay outside the gene matches. CDR3 length equals 15 residues. Germline V CDR1 and CDR2: ENHRY, SYGVKD. In nucleotides, the CDR3 is TGTGCCACGCTCCCCGGGGAGGGCCGAAAGAATGAGCAGTTCTTC. It codes for CATLPGEGRKNEQFF.

In this sample, this clonotype turned up a few times. This chain uses TRBV28 with TRBJ2-3, with 8 bases fitting TRBD1. The CDR3 sequence is 15 residues long. The germline V gene has CDR1 MDHEN and CDR2 SYDVKM. Germline trimming cut 6 bases from V and 0 bases from J; bases unmatched to any gene: 5. CDR3 nucleotide sequence: TGTGCCAGCAGGCGACAGGGGTATAGCACAGATACGCAGTATTTT. This codes for CASRRQGYSTDTQYF.

This clonotype was seen only a few times. The chain recombines TRBV5-1 with TRBJ2-3, with 11 bases lining up with TRBD2. Looked up from germline, CDR1 is SGHRS and CDR2 is YFSETQ. This CDR3 region has 14 residues. V lost 4 bases, J lost 5 bases, and 3 bases stayed unmatched. The CDR3: CASSRGLAGDTQYF. For the CDR3, the DNA is TGCGCCAGCAGCCGAGGACTAGCGGGAGATACGCAGTATTTT.